The present TCR beta chain was sequenced within a study of blood T cell repertoires in COVID-19. TCRdb's copy holds only in-frame clones and misses some; the assay was immunoSEQ multiplex PCR. The profile shows some 42,000 clones, roughly 84% of them singletons. CDR3 length equals 16 residues. Germline values: CDR1 SGHKS, CDR2 YYEKEE (reference sequence). V was shortened by 4 bases and J by 2 bases, with 19 bases between the two germline ends. The receptor was derived from a woman in her 70s in a cohort sampled during active COVID-19. V and J are TRBV5-5 and TRBJ2-7, with a weak D call TRBD1 (6 bases). The sample consisted of peripheral blood. CDR3 nucleotide sequence: TGTGCCAGCAGCCCGCGGACAGTAGAACGACCCTACGAGCAGTACTTC. Amino acids: CASSPRTVERPYEQYF.